This T cell receptor beta chain came from a study of cytomegalovirus exposure and HLA in healthy donors. The overall study: The use of the same platform for the 120 validation repertoires and the 666 first-cohort repertoires was reported by a later analysis. General study results and limits: The study found most TCR sequences rare, yet found some public TCRs in many donors. As confirmed in vitro, three CMV-associated chains were specific for CMV antigens.

It was the roughly 130-subject validation cohort, separate from the roughly 700-subject first cohort, to which the donors belonged. As to this clone: No antigen is known for it.

Assay: immunoSEQ multiplex PCR; the TCRdb copy retains only in-frame clones and omits some. The repertoire holds about 180,000 clones, with about 83% as singletons. V was trimmed by 0 bases and J by 5 bases, leaving 13 bases between them. Germline CDR1 and CDR2: MGHRA and YSYEKL. This CDR3 spans 15 amino acids. The chain employs TRBV4-1 and TRBJ2-5; D might be TRBD2 (5 bases). The TCR comes from a woman in her 30s in good health and CMV-seronegative. The sample was PBMCs. CDR3: CASSQEGRPVETQYF. CDR3 DNA sequence: TGCGCCAGCAGCCAAGAGGGGAGACCCGTGGAGACCCAGTACTTC.